This is a list of T cell receptor beta chains from one sample in a study of T cell clonotyping in hematopoietic cell transplantation. The assay was immunoSEQ multiplex PCR, and TCRdb's table has in-frame clones only and misses some. This sample has 13,000 to 15,000 clones; about nine tenths occur once, and the top ten carry about 13%. The source was PBMCs, collected 100 days after allogeneic stem cell transplant. The receptors shown here come from a male patient in his 50s who had an allogeneic stem cell transplant from an unrelated donor, so T cells may come from the graft donor. Some clones in this sample may be carry-over from other donors' samples. The CDR3 runs from the conserved cysteine through the conserved F or W. The D gene is left open where the match is weak. A row's size may be missing; if present it is once, few, many or a size class.

- TRBJ2-1 TRBD2 TRBV2 TGTGCCAGCACCATTAGCGGGAGAGGAGGCTACAATGAGCAGTTCTTC CASTISGRGGYNEQFF
- TRBJ2-1 TRBD2 TRBV7-2 TGTGCCAGCAGCATACGTAGCGGGAGTACCTACAATGAGCAGTTCTTC CASSIRSGSTYNEQFF
- TRBJ1-1 - TRBV6-1 TGTGCCAGCACCTTGACGGGACCCCAAACTGAAGCTTTCTTT CASTLTGPQTEAFF
- TRBJ2-5 TRBD2 TRBV9 TGTGCCAGCAGCGTATCAGCGGGGGAAGAGACCCAGTACTTC CASSVSAGEETQYF
- TRBJ1-2 - TRBV9 TGTGCCAGCAGCCCAAGCCCACTTAACTATGGCTACACCTTC CASSPSPLNYGYTF
- TRBJ2-7 - TRBV5-6 TGTGCCAGCAGCCGATGGGACACTTCCTACGAGCAGTACTTC CASSRWDTSYEQYF
- TRBJ2-3 - TRBV5-6 TGTGCCAGCAGTAGCGGCACAGATACGCAGTATTTT CASSSGTDTQYF
- TRBJ1-2 TRBD1 TRBV12-5 TGTGCTAGTGGTCCGACAGGGAATGGCTACACCTTC CASGPTGNGYTF
- TRBJ1-5 TRBD1 TRBV10-3 TGTGCCATCAGTACGGGACAGGGACGGGGTCAGCCCCAGCATTTT CAISTGQGRGQPQHF
once TRBJ2-5 - TRBV7-2 TGTGCCAGCAGTCGGGGGAGCCAAGAGACCCAGTACTTC CASSRGSQETQYF
- TRBJ2-3 TRBD2 TRBV5-4 TGTGCCAGCAGCATTAGCGGGGCAACAGATACGCAGTATTTT CASSISGATDTQYF
- TRBJ1-2 - TRBV18 TGTGCCAGCTCACCAGACATTTCCCCAGGCTATGGCTACACCTTC CASSPDISPGYGYTF
- TRBJ1-5 - TRBV18 TGTGCCAGCTCACCCGGGGGGTGGGATCAGCCCCAGCATTTT CASSPGGWDQPQHF
few TRBJ1-3 - TRBV28 TGTGCCAGCAGGGAGAGCTCTGGAAACACCATATATTTT CASRESSGNTIYF
few TRBJ2-3 - TRBV30 TGTGCCTGGAGCCTTGGGGATCCCATGACAGATACGCAGTATTTT CAWSLGDPMTDTQYF
once TRBJ2-3 TRBD2 TRBV9 TGTGCCAGCAGCGCAAATGGACTAGCGCCAGATACGCAGTATTTT CASSANGLAPDTQYF
- TRBJ2-2 - TRBV5-4 TGTGCCAGCAGCTTGGGGGGGTCCGGGGAGCTGTTTTTT CASSLGGSGELFF
- TRBJ2-7 - TRBV4-2 TGTGCCAGCAGCCAAGAGATGCCTAGGGGGGGCCGACCCTACGAGCAGTACTTC CASSQEMPRGGRPYEQYF
- TRBJ2-2 TRBD2 TRBV27 TGTGCCAGCAGTTCGGGACTAGCGGGAATGAACACCGGGGAGCTGTTTTTT CASSSGLAGMNTGELFF
- TRBJ2-1 - TRBV30 TGTGCCTGGAGATTTGGGGGGAACAATGAGCAGTTCTTC CAWRFGGNNEQFF
- TRBJ2-7 - TRBV5-1 TGCGCCAGCAGCTTAGCCAACACCTACGAGCAGTACTTC CASSLANTYEQYF
- TRBJ1-2 TRBD1 TRBV7-3 TGTGCCAGCAGCAGGACAGGGGGCAATGGCTACACCTTC CASSRTGGNGYTF